The text below deals with one TCR beta chain. What it recognizes is unknown. Naive-designated CD8 cells lacked CD45RO, were positively enriched for CCR7, and omitted terminally differentiated effector memory CD45RA+ cells. This specimen comes from a study of shared clonotypes between healthy human individuals. Here immunoSEQ multiplex PCR was the method, and the copy in TCRdb shows in-frame clones only, minus some. There are about 2 million clones in the sample; roughly 95% occur only once, and approximately 1.2% lies in the top ten. CDR3 length: 16 amino acids. V was shortened by 2 bases and J by 0 bases, with 14 bases between the two germline ends. Germline V lookup: CDR1 SEHNR, CDR2 FQNEAQ (reference sequence). Broader study findings: In general, naive subsets displayed greater estimated richness than memory subsets did.

The chain uses TRBV7-9 and TRBJ2-7, with D possibly being TRBD1 or TRBD2 (5 bases each). This TCR came from a young man in good health. The sequenced sample was naive CD8+ T cells sorted from blood. DNA of the CDR3: TGTGCCAGCAGCTTAATTAAGGGACCCTACTCCTACGAGCAGTACTTC. Amino acids: CASSLIKGPYSYEQYF.